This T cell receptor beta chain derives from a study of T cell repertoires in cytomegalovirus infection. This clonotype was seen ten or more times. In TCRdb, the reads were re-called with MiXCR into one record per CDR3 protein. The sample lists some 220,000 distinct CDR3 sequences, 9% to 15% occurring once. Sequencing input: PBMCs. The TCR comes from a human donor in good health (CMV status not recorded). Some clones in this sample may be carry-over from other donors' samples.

CDR3 loop: CASSIEGWTGTNQPQHF. The CDR3 region has the DNA TGTGCCAGTAGTATAGAAGGGTGGACAGGGACCAATCAGCCCCAGCATTTT. The chain couples TRBV19 to TRBJ1-5; the match to TRBD1 covers 8 bases. With 0 bases clipped from V and 3 bases from J, the junction kept 7 bases outside the gene matches. Germline CDR1 and CDR2: LNHDA and SQIVND (reference sequence). This CDR3 comprises 17 residues. Full variable domain (outside the CDR3, taken from reference TRBV19 and TRBJ1-5): DGGITQSPKYLFRKEGQNVTLSCEQNLNHDAMYWYRQDPGQGLRLIYYSQIVNDFQKGDIAEGYSVSREKKESFPLTVTSAQKNPTAFYLCASSIEGWTGTNQPQHFGDGTRLSIL.